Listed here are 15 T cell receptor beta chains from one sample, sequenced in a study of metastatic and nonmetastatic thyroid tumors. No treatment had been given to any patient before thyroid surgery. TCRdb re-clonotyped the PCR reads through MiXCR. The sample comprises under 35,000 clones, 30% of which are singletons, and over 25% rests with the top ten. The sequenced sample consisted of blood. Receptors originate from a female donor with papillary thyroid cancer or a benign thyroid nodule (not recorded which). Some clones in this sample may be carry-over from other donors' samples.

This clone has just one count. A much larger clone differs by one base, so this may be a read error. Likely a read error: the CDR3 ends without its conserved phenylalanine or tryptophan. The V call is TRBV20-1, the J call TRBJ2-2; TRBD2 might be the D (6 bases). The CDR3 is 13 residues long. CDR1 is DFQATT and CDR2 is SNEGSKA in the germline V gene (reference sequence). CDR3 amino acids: CSARDHSTGGLFS. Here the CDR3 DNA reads TGCAGTGCTAGAGATCACTCCACCGGGGGGCTGTTTTCT.

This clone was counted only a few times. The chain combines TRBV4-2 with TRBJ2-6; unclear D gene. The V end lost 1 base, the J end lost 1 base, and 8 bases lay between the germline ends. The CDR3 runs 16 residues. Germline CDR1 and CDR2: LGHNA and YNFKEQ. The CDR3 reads CASSQGAASGANVLTF. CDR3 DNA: TGTGCCAGCAGCCAAGGAGCCGCATCTGGGGCCAACGTCCTGACTTTC.

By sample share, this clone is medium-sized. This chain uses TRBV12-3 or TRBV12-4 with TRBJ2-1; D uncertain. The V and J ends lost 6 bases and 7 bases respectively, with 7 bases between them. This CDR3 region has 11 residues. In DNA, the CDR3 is TGTGCCAGCAGGGCCGAGAATGAGCAGTTCTTC. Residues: CASRAENEQFF.

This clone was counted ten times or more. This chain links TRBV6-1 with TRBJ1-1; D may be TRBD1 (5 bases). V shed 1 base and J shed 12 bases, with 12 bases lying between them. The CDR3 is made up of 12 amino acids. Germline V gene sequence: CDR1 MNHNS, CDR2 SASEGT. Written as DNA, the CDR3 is TGTGCCAGCAGTGAAGGCCACAGGTTTACTTTCTTT. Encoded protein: CASSEGHRFTFF.

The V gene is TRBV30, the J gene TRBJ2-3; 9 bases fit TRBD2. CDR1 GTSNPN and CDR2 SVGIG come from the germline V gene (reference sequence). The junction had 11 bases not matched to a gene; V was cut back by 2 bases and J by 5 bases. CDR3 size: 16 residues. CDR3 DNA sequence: TGTGCCTGGAGTATTCTAGCGGGATCGCGTAAAGATACGCAGTATTTT. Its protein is CAWSILAGSRKDTQYF.

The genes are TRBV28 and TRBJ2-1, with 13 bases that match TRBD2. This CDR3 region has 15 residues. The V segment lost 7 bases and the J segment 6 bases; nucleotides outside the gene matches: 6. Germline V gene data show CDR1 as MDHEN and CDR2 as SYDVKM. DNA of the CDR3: TGTGCCAGCAAACGGACTAGCGGGAGTCCCAATGAGCAGTTCTTC. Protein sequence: CASKRTSGSPNEQFF.

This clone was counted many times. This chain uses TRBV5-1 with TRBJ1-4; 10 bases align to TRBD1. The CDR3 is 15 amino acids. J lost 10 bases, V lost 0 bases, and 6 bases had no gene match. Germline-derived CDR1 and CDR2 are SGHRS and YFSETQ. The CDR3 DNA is TGCGCCAGCAGCTTGGTGTGGACAGGGGGGGGAAAACTGTTTTTT. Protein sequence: CASSLVWTGGGKLFF.

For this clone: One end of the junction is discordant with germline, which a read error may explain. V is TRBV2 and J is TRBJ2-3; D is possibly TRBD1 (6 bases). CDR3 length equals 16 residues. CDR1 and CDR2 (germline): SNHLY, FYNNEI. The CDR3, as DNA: TGTGCCAGCAGTGAAGATGGCAGGGACAATAATGATACGCAGTACTTT. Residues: CASSEDGRDNNDTQYF.

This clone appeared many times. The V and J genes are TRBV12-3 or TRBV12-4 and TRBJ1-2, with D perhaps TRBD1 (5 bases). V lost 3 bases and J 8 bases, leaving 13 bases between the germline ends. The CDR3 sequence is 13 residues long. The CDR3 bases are TGTGCCAGCAGTTTGGGAGGGGTTCGGGGCTACACCTTC. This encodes CASSLGGVRGYTF.

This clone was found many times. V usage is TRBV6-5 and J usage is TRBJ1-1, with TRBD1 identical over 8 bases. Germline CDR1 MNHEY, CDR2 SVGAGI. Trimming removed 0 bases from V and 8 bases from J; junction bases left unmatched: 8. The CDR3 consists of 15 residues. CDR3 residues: CASSYSNRGKGEAFF. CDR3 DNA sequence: TGTGCCAGCAGTTACTCGAACAGGGGGAAGGGAGAAGCTTTCTTT.

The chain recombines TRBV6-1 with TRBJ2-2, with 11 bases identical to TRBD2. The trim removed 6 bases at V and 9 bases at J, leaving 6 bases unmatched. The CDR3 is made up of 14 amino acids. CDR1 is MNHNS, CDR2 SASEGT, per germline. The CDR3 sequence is CASRELAGARELFF. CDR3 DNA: TGTGCCAGCAGAGAACTAGCGGGGGCACGGGAGCTGTTTTTT.

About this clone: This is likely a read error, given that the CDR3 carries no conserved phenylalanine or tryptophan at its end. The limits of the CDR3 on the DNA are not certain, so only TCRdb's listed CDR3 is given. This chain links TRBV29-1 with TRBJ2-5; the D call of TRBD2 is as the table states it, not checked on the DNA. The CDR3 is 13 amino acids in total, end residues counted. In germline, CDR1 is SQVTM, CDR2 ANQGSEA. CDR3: CSVERTSGETLYC.

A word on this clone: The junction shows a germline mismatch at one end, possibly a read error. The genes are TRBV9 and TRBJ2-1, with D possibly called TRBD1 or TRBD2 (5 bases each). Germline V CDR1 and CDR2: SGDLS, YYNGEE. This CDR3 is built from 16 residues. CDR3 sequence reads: CASSARDRPSYNDQFF. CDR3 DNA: TGTGCCAGCAGCGCTCGGGACCGCCCCTCCTACAATGATCAGTTCTTC. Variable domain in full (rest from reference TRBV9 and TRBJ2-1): DSGVTQTPKHLITATGQRVTLRCSPRSGDLSVYWYQQSLDQGLQFLIQYYNGEERAKGNILERFSAQQFPDLHSELNLSSLELGDSALYFCASSARDRPSYNDQFFGPGTRLTVL.

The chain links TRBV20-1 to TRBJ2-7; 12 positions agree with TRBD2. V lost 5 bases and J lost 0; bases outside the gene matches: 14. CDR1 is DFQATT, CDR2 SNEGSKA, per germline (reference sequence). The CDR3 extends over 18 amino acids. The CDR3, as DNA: TGCAGTGCTCCACACCCGGGACTAGCGGGCCGACTCTCCTACGAGCAGTACTTC. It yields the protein CSAPHPGLAGRLSYEQYF.

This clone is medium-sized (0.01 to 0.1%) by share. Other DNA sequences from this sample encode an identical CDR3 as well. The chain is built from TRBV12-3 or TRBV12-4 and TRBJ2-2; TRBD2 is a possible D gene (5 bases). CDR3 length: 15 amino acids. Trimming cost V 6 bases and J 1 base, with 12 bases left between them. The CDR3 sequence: CASRLTAGNTGELFF. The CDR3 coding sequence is TGTGCCAGCAGATTGACTGCGGGGAACACCGGGGAGCTGTTTTTT.